Shown below are 9 T cell receptor beta chains from a single sample sequenced in a study of blood T cell repertoires in COVID-19. Measured with immunoSEQ multiplex PCR; TCRdb has only the in-frame clones, and not every one. Among about 160,000 clones, 85% were seen once, and the ten largest hold 3.3%. Sequencing was performed on peripheral blood. These receptors all come from a human donor with acute or convalescent COVID-19. The donor label of this sample is uncertain.

J is TRBJ2-4 and V is TRBV2; TRBD2 might be the D (7 bases). Germline lookup yields CDR1 SNHLY and CDR2 FYNNEI. The germline V and J ends were trimmed by 7 bases and 3 bases, with 16 bases remaining between them. The CDR3 has 15 amino acids. The CDR3 protein is CASTFRGAGKNIQYF. Written as DNA, the CDR3 is TGTGCCAGCACATTTCGGGGGGCAGGCAAAAACATTCAGTACTTC. Full variable domain (missing parts from reference TRBV2 and TRBJ2-4): EPEVTQTPSHQVTQMGQEVILRCVPISNHLYFYWYRQILGQKVEFLVSFYNNEISEKSEIFDDQFSVERPDGSNFTLKIRSTKLEDSAMYFCASTFRGAGKNIQYFGAGTRLSVL.

This rearrangement joins TRBV7-2 to TRBJ1-2, with 8 positions matching TRBD1. Losses at the gene ends were 1 base for V and 7 bases for J; bases not matched to a gene: 2. Germline CDR1 reads SGHTA; CDR2 reads FQGNSA. The length of the CDR3 is 13 residues. The CDR3 protein is CASSLVGTGGYTF. The CDR3 DNA reads as TGTGCCAGCAGCTTAGTAGGGACAGGTGGCTACACCTTC.

This clone appeared once. The chain has TRBV30 and TRBJ1-4; the D gene is possibly TRBD1 (6 bases). CDR1 is GTSNPN and CDR2 is SVGIG in the germline V gene (reference sequence). The CDR3 covers 16 residues. The V and J ends lost 7 bases and 6 bases respectively, with 24 bases between them. CDR3 sequence reads: CAYSLNRGQGYEKLFF. DNA for the CDR3: TGTGCCTACTCCTTGAACCGGGGTCAGGGGTATGAAAAACTGTTTTTT.

This sequence joins TRBV9 and TRBJ1-2; maybe TRBD1 (6 bases). CDR3 length equals 16 residues. The germline CDR1 and CDR2 sequences are SGDLS and YYNGEE. Trimming took off 3 bases at V and 3 bases at J, with 18 bases between the two ends. CDR3: CASSADLQGRDYGYTF. CDR3 in DNA: TGTGCCAGCAGCGCCGATTTACAGGGTAGAGACTATGGCTACACCTTC.

The chain is built from TRBV3-1 (or the pseudogene TRBV3-2) and TRBJ1-1; no reliable D call. The CDR3 contains 14 residues. The ends were cut back, 4 bases at V and 1 base at J, with 10 bases in the middle. Germline V gene data show CDR1 as LGHDT and CDR2 as YNNKEL (reference sequence). The CDR3 is CASSPLAKNTEAFF. Written as DNA, the CDR3 is TGTGCCAGCAGCCCCTTGGCCAAGAACACTGAAGCTTTCTTT.

The chain uses TRBV13 and TRBJ2-4; 8 nucleotides match TRBD1. Germline CDR1 reads PRHDT; CDR2 reads FYEKMQ (reference sequence). This CDR3 comprises 20 residues. Trimming took 1 base from V and 0 from J; bases not matched to a gene: 14. CDR3 loop: CASSLERQGITTLAKNIQYF. The CDR3 nucleotides are TGTGCCAGCAGCTTAGAGCGACAGGGGATTACCACCCTAGCCAAAAACATTCAGTACTTC.

V gene TRBV5-1 combines with J gene TRBJ1-1; the D is unclear. Germline V gene sequence: CDR1 SGHRS, CDR2 YFSETQ. Trimming took 4 bases from V and 0 from J, leaving 19 bases between them. This CDR3 is 17 amino acids long. CDR3: CASSPVRHHIMNTEAFF. The CDR3 DNA reads as TGCGCCAGCAGCCCGGTCAGACACCACATCATGAACACTGAAGCTTTCTTT.

The V gene is TRBV28, the J gene TRBJ2-2; 13 bases map to TRBD2. Trimming removed 6 bases from V and 8 bases from J; junction bases left unmatched: 6. This CDR3 is built from 15 residues. CDR1 is MDHEN and CDR2 is SYDVKM in the germline V gene. CDR3 coding DNA: TGTGCCAGCAGCGGACTAGCGGGGGCCTGGGGGGAGCTGTTTTTT. It encodes CASSGLAGAWGELFF.

The chain employs TRBV5-5 and TRBJ1-1; no reliable D call. The CDR3 loop spans 14 amino acids. Germline V lookup: CDR1 SGHKS, CDR2 YYEKEE (reference sequence). Trimming left V 2 bases short and J 3 bases short, with 11 bases between. The CDR3 DNA follows: TGTGCCAGCAGCTTATTGGGGAGGTACACTGAAGCTTTCTTT. The encoded protein is CASSLLGRYTEAFF. Combining the CDR3 with reference TRBV5-5 and TRBJ1-1 gives the whole variable domain DAGVTQSPTHLIKTRGQQVTLRCSPISGHKSVSWYQQVLGQGPQFIFQYYEKEERGRGNFPDRFSARQFPNYSSELNVNALLLGDSALYLCASSLLGRYTEAFFGQGTRLTVV.